The entry below gives a single TCR beta chain sequence along with its context. Its antigen is not known. The unique tags termed UMIs, each holding a 6-nucleotide sample barcode, were added by means of template switching. Each CDR3 protein gets one entry in TCRdb, which reprocessed the 5' RACE reads and gives no DNA. This sample contains under 200,000 distinct CDR3 sequences. This record belongs to a study of monozygotic twins with inflammatory bowel disease. Study-wide points: Immunosuppressive treatments differing between patients may have added repertoire variability.

CDR3 length: 12 residues. Germline V gives CDR1 SQVTM, CDR2 ANQGSEA. The receptor's source is a human donor with ulcerative colitis or Crohn's disease, or a healthy co-twin of an affected twin (not recorded which). The chain uses TRBV29-1 and TRBJ2-5; with no DNA, the TCRdb D assignment of TRBD1 cannot be verified. Specimen: blood. CDR3 region: CSVGGLGETQYF. The variable domain in full, with the rest retrieved from reference TRBV29-1 and TRBJ2-5, is SAVISQKPSRDICQRGTSLTIQCQVDSQVTMMFWYRQQPGQSLTLIATANQGSEATYESGFVIDKFPISRPNLTFSTLTVSNMSPEDSSIYLCSVGGLGETQYFGPGTRLLVL.